This T cell receptor (beta chain) stems from a study of blood T cells in healthy people across ages. Findings of the study overall: Correlation between TCR beta diversity and naive T cell percentage was strong. More naive CD4+ cells and higher diversity marked long-lived donors relative to aged donors.

V was pared by 6 bases and J by 2 bases, with 17 bases between. This CDR3 spans 15 amino acids. The V gene's germline CDR1 is SGHAT and CDR2 FQNNGV. Of note for this clonotype: The antigen is undetermined.

RNA extraction gave at least 5 micrograms of total RNA per sample. Primed by a sample-barcoded 5' primer and a J-beta primer mix, a second PCR proceeded for 7 to 11 cycles. Each cDNA molecule carried a tag from a template-switch adaptor that contained 12 random nucleotides. In TCRdb, the 5' RACE reads were re-called with MiXCR into one record per CDR3 protein. The table shows about 900,000 distinct CDR3 sequences, with about 62% occurring only once. Sequences were obtained from blood. The clonotype originates from a man younger than 40 in good health. The chain is built from TRBV11-2 and TRBJ2-7; the D is unclear. The DNA for the CDR3 is TGTGCCAGCAGACCCCCTAGGCAGAGTGCCTACGAGCAGTACTTC. This encodes CASRPPRQSAYEQYF.